This T cell receptor (beta chain) came from a study of patients and donors after allogeneic stem cell transplantation. This clonotype was counted only a few times. V shed 1 base and J 0 bases; nucleotides not matched to a gene: 13. The CDR3 covers 21 residues. CDR1 is SGHAT, CDR2 FQDESV, per germline (reference sequence). A single record per CDR3 protein comes from TCRdb applying MiXCR to the RT-PCR reads. The sample includes roughly 960,000 distinct CDR3 sequences, about a sixth of them seen just once. The origin of this receptor is a human donor who was either an allogeneic HSCT recipient or a stem cell or donor lymphocyte infusion donor (not recorded which). It is not recorded whose cells these are; they may come from a transplant donor. The sequencing input was blood, either unsorted or a sorted T cell fraction (not recorded which). The rearrangement links TRBV11-1 to TRBJ2-6, with 9 bases matching TRBD1. The CDR3 bases are TGTGCCAGCAGCTTAGGCGTTGGGGGACAGGGAAGAATCTCTGGGGCCAACGTCCTGACTTTC. Protein product: CASSLGVGGQGRISGANVLTF.